This T cell receptor beta chain was identified in a study of blood T cell repertoires in COVID-19 (dated by TCRdb to the early 2020s). Regarding the complete study: Collaborator samples came from the United States, Italy and Spain and covered acute and convalescent phases of COVID-19. The repertoires were released in a freely available public database intended as a resource for research on the immune response to SARS-CoV-2. The material from the prospective study consisted of cDNA or gDNA derived from T cells, B-cell-depleted T cells, or PBMCs. Where available, HLA class I and class II types were obtained from metadata supplied by the sample provider rather than from assay-based typing. The sample metadata nearly always contained a de-identified subject ID, COVID-19 status, age in years and sex. The samples were drawn from the first 160 participants of the ongoing ImmuneRACE study and from some 1,300 subjects provided by 6 global collaborators. Subjects who had been exposed to COVID-19, were actively infected with it, or had recovered from it provided the deeply sampled blood TCRbeta repertoires that made up the dataset. The study at large found these results: The quantity of clinical and demographic metadata differed by source and by participant and was supplied without curation.

The collaborating institutions used their own protocols to collect whole blood in K2EDTA tubes. For TCRbeta analysis, collaborator samples were shipped as frozen whole blood, as isolated PBMCs, or as DNA extracted from either sample type. This clone was seen a few times. Its recognized antigen is unknown. The input lacks base qualities; no much larger clone sits a single base away. TCRbeta CDR3 regions were amplified from genomic DNA by means of the immunoSEQ Assay, a bias-controlled multiplex PCR. Concerning the study's data processing: Within the assay, amplification of reference gene primers was used to estimate how many nucleated cells each sample contained. To quantify the absolute abundance of each unique TCRbeta CDR3 rearrangement, sequence reads were collapsed and filtered. Productive Simpson clonality was computed per sample as the square root of Simpson's diversity index over productive rearrangements. As stored in TCRdb, this immuneACCESS dataset retains in-frame rearrangements with V and J assigned. A fraction of the clones does not appear; measured against another copy, unresolved V genes explain less than half of the discrepancy, and the remainder lacks a known reason. V, J and clone size derive from that table, while D and trimming were established from the DNA sequence. For this sample the table gives some 96,000 clones, of which roughly 85% were detected only once. About an eighth of the sample lies in the top ten.

Between the V and J ends, shortened by 7 bases and 2 bases respectively, the junction contains 16 bases. The CDR1 and CDR2 encoded by the germline V gene (reference sequence) are SGHAT and FQDESV. The CDR3, from cysteine to phenylalanine, totals 15 residues. The read is trimmed to its CDR3 DNA, 45 bases read in frame from base 1. The TCR was taken from a human donor in a cohort sampled during active COVID-19. The rearrangement combines TRBV11-1 with TRBJ2-3; no D gene is confidently identified. The material sequenced was peripheral blood. Read as DNA, the sequence is TGTGCCAGCACCCTTTCGGGTCGGGTCACAGATACGCAGTATTTT. The encoded protein is CASTLSGRVTDTQYF.